This T cell receptor (beta chain) came from a study of T cells expressing NK-cell markers. Overall study results and limits: Clarity on HCMV specificity was lacking for the expanded NKG2C+ T cell clones.

CDR1 is MNHEY and CDR2 is SMNVEV in the germline V gene (reference sequence). This CDR3 is 15 amino acids long. From the 5' RACE reads, TCRdb lists one entry per CDR3 protein and no DNA. The listing records some 460,000 distinct CDR3 sequences. As for this clonotype: Its target is unknown.

The chain combines TRBV27 with TRBJ1-6. The sequence came from a woman between 45 and 65 years old in good health. The sequenced sample was blood T cells: a sorted CD56 or NKG2C T cell subset, CD4+ or CD8+ T cells, or bulk PBMC T cells (not recorded which). CDR3 sequence: CASSFARSYNSPLHF.